Included here is one TCR beta chain sequence, with context. One end of the junction does not line up with germline, which may come from a read error. This sample stems from a study of cytomegalovirus exposure and HLA in healthy donors. The PCR contained 60 Vbeta and 13 Jbeta primers. Only in-frame clones appear in the TCRdb table, and some are missing; sequencing was by immunoSEQ multiplex PCR. The top ten clones hold roughly 19% of a sample with 45,000 to 75,000 clones, about 70% of them seen once. Sequenced: PBMCs. This receptor was taken from a woman in her sixties in good health and CMV-seropositive.

The CDR3 DNA follows: TGTTCCAGCTCGATACAGGGGTCTAGCAATCAGCCCCAGCATTTT. Protein: CSSSIQGSSNQPQHF. This chain joins TRBV5-8 and TRBJ1-5; 7 nucleotides match TRBD1. CDR1 and CDR2 (germline): SGHTS, YDEGEE. This CDR3 contains 15 residues.